The present T cell receptor beta chain was sequenced within a study of vaccination effects on CD4 cells after COVID-19. The study, taken as a whole, reports: Missing from the study were early post-infection timepoints, and its convalescent patients were few. Spike-reactive clones present post-vaccine in convalescents were predominantly new vaccine-induced clones.

Culturing for around ten days preceded CD4+ T cell isolation. Cultures had half their medium replaced with IL-2 medium on days 3 and 7. In the case of this clone: Antigen: not known.

The V end was cut by 7 bases, the J end by 4 bases, with 5 bases between. Per the germline V gene, CDR1 is SNHLY and CDR2 is FYNNEI. The CDR3 length is 11 residues. Clones were read by immunoSEQ multiplex PCR, and TCRdb kept only the in-frame ones, dropping some. The sample records about 46,000 clones, roughly 72% being singletons. The sample was CD4+ T cells from PBMCs cultured without peptide, taken before COVID-19 vaccination. The chain uses TRBV2 and TRBJ2-1; D is unclear. The TCR was taken from a human donor who had a prior SARS-CoV-2 infection. CDR3 residues: CASNVYNEQFF. CDR3 coding DNA: TGTGCCAGCAATGTTTACAATGAGCAGTTCTTC.